This T cell receptor beta chain was profiled in a study of blood T cells in healthy people across ages. Primed by a sample-barcoded 5' primer and a J-beta primer mix, a second PCR proceeded for 7 to 11 cycles. TCRdb fed the 5' RACE reads into MiXCR, producing one record per CDR3 protein. The table lists fewer than 900,000 distinct CDR3 sequences, 40% to 45% of them singletons. CDR3 length equals 14 residues. Trimming took 5 bases from V and 9 from J, leaving 20 bases between them. Germline V lookup: CDR1 SGHTA, CDR2 FQGNSA. J is TRBJ2-7 and V is TRBV7-2; D remains unclear. The sample was blood. The TCR sequence derives from a woman aged 60-70 years in good health. CDR3 nucleotide sequence: TGTGCCAGCAGCCCCCCCCCGAGCAACCACGGGCAGTACTTC. The encoded protein is CASSPPPSNHGQYF.